This T cell receptor (beta chain) appears in the sequencing data of a study of blood T cell repertoires in COVID-19. The CDR3 extends over 14 amino acids. V lost 5 bases, J lost 0 bases, and 10 bases lay in between. Germline loops: CDR1 LGHDT, CDR2 YNNKEL (reference sequence). Some clones are missing from TCRdb's copy, which holds only in-frame ones; the method was immunoSEQ multiplex PCR. This table has about 160,000 clones, roughly 85% appearing once. Sequences were obtained from peripheral blood. This clonotype was sampled from a woman aged 45-60 years with COVID-19, enrolled during active disease. The chain combines TRBV3-1 (or the pseudogene TRBV3-2) with TRBJ1-1; perhaps TRBD1 as D (6 bases). CDR3: CASSFNRVNTEAFF. The DNA for the CDR3 is TGTGCCAGCAGCTTCAACAGGGTGAACACTGAAGCTTTCTTT.